Listed here is a single TCR beta chain. Its antigen remains unknown. The sample originates from a study of vaccination and CD4 T cells after COVID-19. Study-wide background: Convalescent study patients returned SARS-CoV-2 positive nasal swab PCR results, with under 10 mild cases and one severe.

The treatment: approximately 9-day PBMC culture with coronavirus spike peptide pools or control peptides (ViraFEST assay). Via ViraFEST, peptide pools expanded antigen-specific T cells before TCR sequencing. IL-2 at roughly 10 IU/ml and peptide pools at about 9.5 ug/ml were added to PBMCs cultured at over 1.5 million per well. CD4+ T cells that had been cultured provided DNA sequenced with the Oncomine TCR Beta short-read assay. TCRdb passed the PCR reads through MiXCR, listing each CDR3 protein once. Of about 8,500 distinct CDR3 sequences listed, about a fifth are singletons. Sequencing was performed on CD4+ T cells from blood, cultured in vitro, taken after SARS-CoV-2 vaccination. The TCR originated in a human donor who had recovered from COVID-19.

In DNA, the CDR3 is TGTGCCAGCTCACCTTCTCAGGGACCCGACGAGCAGTACTTC. As protein: CASSPSQGPDEQYF. V is TRBV18 and J is TRBJ2-7, with D possibly called TRBD1 or TRBD2 (5 bases each). This CDR3 region has 14 residues. Trimming took 3 bases from V and 5 from J, leaving 14 bases between them. Germline V gene data show CDR1 as KGHSH and CDR2 as LQKENI.